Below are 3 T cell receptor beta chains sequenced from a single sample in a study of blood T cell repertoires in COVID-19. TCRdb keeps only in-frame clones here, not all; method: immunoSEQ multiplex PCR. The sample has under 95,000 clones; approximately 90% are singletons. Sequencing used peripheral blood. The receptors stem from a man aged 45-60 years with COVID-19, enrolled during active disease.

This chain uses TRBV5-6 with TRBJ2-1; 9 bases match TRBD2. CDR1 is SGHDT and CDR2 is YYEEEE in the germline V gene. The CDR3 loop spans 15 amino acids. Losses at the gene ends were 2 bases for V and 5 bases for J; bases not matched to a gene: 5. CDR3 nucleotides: TGTGCCAGCAGCTTTGGCGGGAGGGGACACAATGAGCAGTTCTTC. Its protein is CASSFGGRGHNEQFF.

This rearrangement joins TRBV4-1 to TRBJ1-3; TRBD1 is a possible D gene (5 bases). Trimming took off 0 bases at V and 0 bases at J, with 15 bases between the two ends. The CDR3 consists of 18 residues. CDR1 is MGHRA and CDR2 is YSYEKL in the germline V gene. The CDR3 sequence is CASSQEGPAIGSGNTIYF. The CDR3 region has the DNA TGCGCCAGCAGCCAAGAGGGGCCAGCTATAGGCTCTGGAAACACCATATATTTT.

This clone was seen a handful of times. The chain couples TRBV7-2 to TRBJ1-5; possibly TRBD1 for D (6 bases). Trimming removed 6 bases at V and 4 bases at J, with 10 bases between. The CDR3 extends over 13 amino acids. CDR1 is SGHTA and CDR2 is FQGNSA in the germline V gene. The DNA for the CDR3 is TGTGCCAGCAGTTGGACAGAGAATCAGCCCCAGCATTTT. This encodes CASSWTENQPQHF.